This T cell receptor (beta chain) comes out of a study of cytomegalovirus exposure and HLA in healthy donors. Study-level points and caveats: Reported performance of the classifier showed diagnosis of cytomegalovirus status with high specificity and sensitivity. The authors listed 164 TCR beta chains as cytomegalovirus-associated.

Libraries were prepared by immunoSEQ multiplex PCR; TCRdb keeps only in-frame clonotypes and omits some of them. The sample shows some 86,000 clones, roughly 93% of them seen only once. The germline V and J ends were trimmed by 5 bases and 1 base, with 11 bases remaining between them. Looked up from germline, CDR1 is MNHEY and CDR2 is SVGAGI. This CDR3 is built from 14 residues. This clone is a singleton in its sample. The antigen remains unidentified. The specimen was PBMCs. The chain has TRBV6-5 and TRBJ1-1; TRBD1 might be the D (6 bases). The source of this sequence is a woman under 40 in good health and CMV-seronegative. The CDR3 sequence is CASSRTERNTEAFF. CDR3 nucleotides: TGTGCCAGCAGTCGGACAGAGCGGAACACTGAAGCTTTCTTT.